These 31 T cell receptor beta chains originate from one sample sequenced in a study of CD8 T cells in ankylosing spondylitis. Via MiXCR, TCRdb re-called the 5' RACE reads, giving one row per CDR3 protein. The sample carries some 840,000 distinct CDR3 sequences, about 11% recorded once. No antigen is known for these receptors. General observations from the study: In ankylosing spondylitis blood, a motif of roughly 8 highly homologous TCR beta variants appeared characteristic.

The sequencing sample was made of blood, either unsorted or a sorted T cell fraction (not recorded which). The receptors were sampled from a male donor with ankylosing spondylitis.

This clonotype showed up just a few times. The CDR3 sequence is CASSSFSGVYNSPLHF. The CDR3 nucleotides are TGTGCCAGCAGCTCGTTCTCCGGGGTCTATAATTCACCCCTCCACTTT. The chain is built from TRBV5-6 and TRBJ1-6; D is uncertain. Trimming removed 3 bases from V and 3 bases from J, with 13 bases in between. Germline V lookup: CDR1 SGHDT, CDR2 YYEEEE. This CDR3 spans 16 amino acids.

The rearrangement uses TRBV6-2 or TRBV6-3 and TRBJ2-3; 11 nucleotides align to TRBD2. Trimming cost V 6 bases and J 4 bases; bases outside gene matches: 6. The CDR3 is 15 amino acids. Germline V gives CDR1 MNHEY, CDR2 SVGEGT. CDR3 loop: CASRRPSGGPDTQYF. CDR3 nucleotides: TGTGCCAGCAGACGTCCTAGCGGGGGGCCAGATACGCAGTATTTT.

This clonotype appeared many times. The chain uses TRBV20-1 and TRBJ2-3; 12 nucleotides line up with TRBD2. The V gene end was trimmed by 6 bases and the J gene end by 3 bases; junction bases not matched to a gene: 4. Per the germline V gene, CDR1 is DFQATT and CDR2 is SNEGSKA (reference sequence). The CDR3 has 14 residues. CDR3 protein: CSAPSGGVTDTQYF. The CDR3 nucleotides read TGCAGTGCCCCTAGCGGGGGGGTGACAGATACGCAGTATTTT.

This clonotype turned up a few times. Here the CDR3 reads CAISLGGGLDLFEQYF. The CDR3 DNA follows: TGTGCCATCAGCCTAGGCGGGGGACTAGACCTCTTCGAGCAGTACTTC. V gene TRBV10-3 combines with J gene TRBJ2-7; TRBD2 aligns across 8 bases. The V gene end was trimmed by 6 bases and the J gene end by 6 bases; junction bases not matched to a gene: 16. CDR1 is ENHRY, CDR2 SYGVKD, per germline. The CDR3 consists of 16 residues.

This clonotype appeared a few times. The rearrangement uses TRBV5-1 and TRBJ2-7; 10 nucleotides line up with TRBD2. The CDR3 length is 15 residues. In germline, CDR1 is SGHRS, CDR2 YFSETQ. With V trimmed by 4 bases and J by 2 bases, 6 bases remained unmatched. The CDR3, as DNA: TGCGCCAGCAGCCCGTACGGGACTAGCGCCTACGAGCAGTACTTC. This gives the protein CASSPYGTSAYEQYF.

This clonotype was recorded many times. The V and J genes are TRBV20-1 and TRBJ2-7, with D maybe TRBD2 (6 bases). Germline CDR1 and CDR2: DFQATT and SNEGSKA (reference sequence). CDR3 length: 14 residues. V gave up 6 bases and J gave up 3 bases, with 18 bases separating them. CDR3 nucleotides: TGCAGTGCGCTCCGGGACTGGCAACACTACGAGCAGTACTTC. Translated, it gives CSALRDWQHYEQYF.

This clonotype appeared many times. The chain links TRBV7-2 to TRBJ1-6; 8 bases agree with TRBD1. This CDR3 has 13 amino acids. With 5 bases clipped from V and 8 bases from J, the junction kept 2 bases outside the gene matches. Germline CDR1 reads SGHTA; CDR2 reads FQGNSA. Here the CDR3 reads CASSPTGDSPLHF. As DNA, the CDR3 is TGTGCCAGCAGCCCGACAGGGGATTCACCCCTCCACTTT.

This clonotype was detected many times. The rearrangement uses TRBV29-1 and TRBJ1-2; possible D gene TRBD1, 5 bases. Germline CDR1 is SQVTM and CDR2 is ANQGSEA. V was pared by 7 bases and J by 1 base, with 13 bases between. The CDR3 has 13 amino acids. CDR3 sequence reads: CSASPGNNYGYTF. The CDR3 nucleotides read TGCAGCGCCTCCCCAGGGAATAACTATGGCTACACCTTC.

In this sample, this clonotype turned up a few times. The CDR3 DNA sequence: TGTGCCAGCGGTCAGGGACAGGGGCGCAGGGCTTTCTTT. Protein product: CASGQGQGRRAFF. This rearrangement joins TRBV7-2 to TRBJ1-1; 10 nucleotides match TRBD1. Unmatched junction bases numbered 11, after V lost 8 bases and J lost 11 bases. From germline, CDR1 is SGHTA and CDR2 FQGNSA. The CDR3 sequence is 13 residues long.

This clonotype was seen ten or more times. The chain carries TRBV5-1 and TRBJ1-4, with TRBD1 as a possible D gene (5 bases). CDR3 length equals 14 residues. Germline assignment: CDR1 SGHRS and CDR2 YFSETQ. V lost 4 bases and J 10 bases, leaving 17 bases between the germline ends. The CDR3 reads CASSVQGIGAKLFF. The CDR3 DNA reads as TGCGCCAGCAGCGTTCAGGGAATCGGGGCAAAACTGTTTTTT.

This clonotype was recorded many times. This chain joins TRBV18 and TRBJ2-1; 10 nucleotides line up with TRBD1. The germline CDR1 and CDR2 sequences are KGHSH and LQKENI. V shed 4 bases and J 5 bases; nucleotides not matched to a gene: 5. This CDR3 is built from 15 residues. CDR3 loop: CASSRPGTGDNEQFF. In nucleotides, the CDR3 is TGTGCCAGCTCACGTCCCGGGACAGGGGACAATGAGCAGTTCTTC.

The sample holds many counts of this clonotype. The CDR3 bases are TGTGCCATCAGTGGGGGCGAGGGATTCACAGATACGCAGTATTTT. Its protein product is CAISGGEGFTDTQYF. V usage is TRBV10-3 and J usage is TRBJ2-3; D may be TRBD1 or TRBD2 (5 bases each). CDR1 and CDR2 from the germline V gene are ENHRY and SYGVKD. Trimming took 4 bases from V and 2 from J, leaving 13 bases between them. This CDR3 contains 15 residues.

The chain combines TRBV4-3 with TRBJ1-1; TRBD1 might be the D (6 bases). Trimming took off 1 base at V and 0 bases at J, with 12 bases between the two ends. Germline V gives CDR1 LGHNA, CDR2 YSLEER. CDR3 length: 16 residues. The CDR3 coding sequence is TGCGCCAGCAGCCAAGCCCCGGGACACCTGAACACTGAAGCTTTCTTT. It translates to CASSQAPGHLNTEAFF.

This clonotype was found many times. The CDR3 is CATSDLAASSYNEQFF. CDR3 DNA: TGTGCCACCAGTGATTTAGCGGCTAGCTCCTACAATGAGCAGTTCTTC. The chain combines TRBV24-1 with TRBJ2-1; TRBD2 is a possible D gene (5 bases). CDR1 and CDR2 (germline): KGHDR, SFDVKD. V lost 1 base and J lost 0, with 9 bases in between. The CDR3 covers 16 residues.

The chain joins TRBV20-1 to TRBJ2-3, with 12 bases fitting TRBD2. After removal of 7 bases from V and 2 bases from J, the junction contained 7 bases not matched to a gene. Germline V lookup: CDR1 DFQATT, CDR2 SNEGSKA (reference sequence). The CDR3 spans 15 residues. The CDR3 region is CSVDTSGGHTDTQYF. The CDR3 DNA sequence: TGCAGTGTTGATACTAGCGGGGGGCACACAGATACGCAGTATTTT.

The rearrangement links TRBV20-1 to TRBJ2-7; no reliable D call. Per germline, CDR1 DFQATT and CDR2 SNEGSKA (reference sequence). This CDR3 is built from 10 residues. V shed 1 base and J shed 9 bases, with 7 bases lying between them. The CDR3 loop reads CSARGVGQYF. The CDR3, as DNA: TGCAGTGCTAGAGGGGTGGGGCAGTACTTC.

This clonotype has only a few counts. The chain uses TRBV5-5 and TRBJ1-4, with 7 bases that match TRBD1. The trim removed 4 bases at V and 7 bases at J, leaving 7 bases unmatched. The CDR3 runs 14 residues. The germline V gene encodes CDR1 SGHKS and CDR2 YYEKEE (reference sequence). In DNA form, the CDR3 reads TGTGCCAGCAGCGGGACAGTGTCATCTGAAAAACTGTTTTTT. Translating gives CASSGTVSSEKLFF.

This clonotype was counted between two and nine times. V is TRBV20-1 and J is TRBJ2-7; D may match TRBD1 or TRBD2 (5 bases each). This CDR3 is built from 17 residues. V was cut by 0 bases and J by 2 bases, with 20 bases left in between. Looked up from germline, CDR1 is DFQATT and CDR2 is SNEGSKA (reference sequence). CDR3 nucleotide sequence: TGCAGTGCTAGAGATAGAACGGGACGCCTCTCTACCTACGAGCAGTACTTC. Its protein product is CSARDRTGRLSTYEQYF.

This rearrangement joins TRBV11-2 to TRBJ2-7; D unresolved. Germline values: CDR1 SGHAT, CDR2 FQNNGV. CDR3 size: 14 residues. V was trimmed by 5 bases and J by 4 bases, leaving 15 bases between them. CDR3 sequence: CASSTPAPGYEQYF. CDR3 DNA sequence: TGTGCCAGCAGCACCCCGGCTCCGGGTTACGAGCAGTACTTC.

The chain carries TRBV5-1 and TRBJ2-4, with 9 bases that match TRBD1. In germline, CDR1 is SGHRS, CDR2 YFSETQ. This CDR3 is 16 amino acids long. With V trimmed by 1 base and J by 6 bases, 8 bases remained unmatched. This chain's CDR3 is CASSLTYRGRGNIQYF. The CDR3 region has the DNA TGCGCCAGCAGCTTGACGTACAGGGGGCGAGGAAACATTCAGTACTTC.

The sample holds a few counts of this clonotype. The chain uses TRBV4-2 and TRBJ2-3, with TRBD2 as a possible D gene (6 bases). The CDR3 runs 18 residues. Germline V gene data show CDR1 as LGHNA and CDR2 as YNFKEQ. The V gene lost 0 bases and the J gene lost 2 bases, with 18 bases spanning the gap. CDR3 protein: CASSQDFLGTLNTDTQYF. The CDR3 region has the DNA TGTGCCAGCAGCCAAGATTTCCTCGGGACTCTGAACACAGATACGCAGTATTTT.

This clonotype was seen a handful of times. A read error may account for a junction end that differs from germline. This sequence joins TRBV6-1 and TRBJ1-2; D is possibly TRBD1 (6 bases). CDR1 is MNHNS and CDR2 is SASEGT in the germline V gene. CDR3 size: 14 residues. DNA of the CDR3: TGTGCCAGCACTGAAGGGGACAACAACTATGGCTACACCTTC. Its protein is CASTEGDNNYGYTF.

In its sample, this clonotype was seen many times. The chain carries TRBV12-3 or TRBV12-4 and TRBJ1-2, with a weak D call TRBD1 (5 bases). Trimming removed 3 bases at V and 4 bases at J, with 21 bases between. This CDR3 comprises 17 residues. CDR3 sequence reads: CASSFGDARQEGYGYTF. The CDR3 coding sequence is TGTGCCAGCAGTTTTGGGGACGCTAGACAAGAAGGCTATGGCTACACCTTC.

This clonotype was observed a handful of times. CDR3 in amino acids: CASSFQGQEYSYEQYF. The CDR3 nucleotides are TGTGCCAGCAGCTTCCAAGGCCAGGAGTATTCCTACGAGCAGTACTTC. The J gene is TRBJ2-7, the V gene TRBV5-6; D ambiguous. Trimming cost V 2 bases and J 1 base, with 16 bases left between them. CDR1 is SGHDT and CDR2 is YYEEEE in the germline V gene. The CDR3 loop spans 16 amino acids. The full variable domain, rest sourced from reference TRBV5-6 and TRBJ2-7, is DAGVTQSPTHLIKTRGQQVTLRCSPKSGHDTVSWYQQALGQGPQFIFQYYEEEERQRGNFPDRFSGHQFPNYSSELNVNALLLGDSALYLCASSFQGQEYSYEQYFGPGTRLTVT.

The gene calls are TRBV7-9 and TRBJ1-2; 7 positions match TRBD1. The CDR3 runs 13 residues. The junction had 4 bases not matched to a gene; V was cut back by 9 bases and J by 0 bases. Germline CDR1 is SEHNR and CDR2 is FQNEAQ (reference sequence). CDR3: CARDRLSNYGYTF. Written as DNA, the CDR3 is TGTGCCAGGGACAGGCTATCTAACTATGGCTACACCTTC.

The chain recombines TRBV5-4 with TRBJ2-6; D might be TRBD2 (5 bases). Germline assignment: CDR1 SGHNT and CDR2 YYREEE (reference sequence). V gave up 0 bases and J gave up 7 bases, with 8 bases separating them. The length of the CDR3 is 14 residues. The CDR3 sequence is CASSLAGVANVLTF. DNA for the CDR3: TGTGCCAGCAGCTTGGCCGGGGTTGCCAACGTCCTGACTTTC.

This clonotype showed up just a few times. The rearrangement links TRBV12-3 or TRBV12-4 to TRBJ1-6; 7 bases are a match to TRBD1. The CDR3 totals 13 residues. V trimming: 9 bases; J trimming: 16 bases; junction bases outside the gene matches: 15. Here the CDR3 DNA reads TGTGCCAGTAGACAGGGTGGGGCGAATCGTCTCCACTTT. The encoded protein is CASRQGGANRLHF.

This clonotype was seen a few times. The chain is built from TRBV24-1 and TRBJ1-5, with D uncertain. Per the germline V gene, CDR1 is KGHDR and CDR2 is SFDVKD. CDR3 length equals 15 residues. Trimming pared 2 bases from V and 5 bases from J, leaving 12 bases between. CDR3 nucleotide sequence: TGTGCCACCAGTGATTCGAGAGGGCGCGATCAGCCCCAGCATTTT. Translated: CATSDSRGRDQPQHF.

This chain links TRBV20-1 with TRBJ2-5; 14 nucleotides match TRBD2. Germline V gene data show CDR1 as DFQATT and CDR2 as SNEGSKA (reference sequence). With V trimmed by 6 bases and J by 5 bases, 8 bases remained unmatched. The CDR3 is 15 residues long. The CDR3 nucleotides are TGCAGTGCCGCGGGACTAGCGGGAGTGTGGGAGACCCAGTACTTC. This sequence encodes CSAAGLAGVWETQYF.

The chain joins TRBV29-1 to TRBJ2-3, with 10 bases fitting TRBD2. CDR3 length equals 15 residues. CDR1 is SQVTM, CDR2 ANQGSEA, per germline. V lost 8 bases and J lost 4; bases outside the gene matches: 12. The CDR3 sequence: CSIGGAGGPSDTQYF. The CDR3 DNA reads TGCAGCATTGGGGGAGCGGGAGGGCCGTCAGATACGCAGTATTTT.

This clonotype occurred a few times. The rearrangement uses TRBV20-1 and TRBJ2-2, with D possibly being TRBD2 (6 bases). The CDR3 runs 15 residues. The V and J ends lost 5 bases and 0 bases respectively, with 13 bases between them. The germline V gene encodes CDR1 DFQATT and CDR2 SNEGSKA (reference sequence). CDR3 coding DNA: TGCAGTGCTTTTGCCGGGACTGCGAACACCGGGGAGCTGTTTTTT. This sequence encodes CSAFAGTANTGELFF.